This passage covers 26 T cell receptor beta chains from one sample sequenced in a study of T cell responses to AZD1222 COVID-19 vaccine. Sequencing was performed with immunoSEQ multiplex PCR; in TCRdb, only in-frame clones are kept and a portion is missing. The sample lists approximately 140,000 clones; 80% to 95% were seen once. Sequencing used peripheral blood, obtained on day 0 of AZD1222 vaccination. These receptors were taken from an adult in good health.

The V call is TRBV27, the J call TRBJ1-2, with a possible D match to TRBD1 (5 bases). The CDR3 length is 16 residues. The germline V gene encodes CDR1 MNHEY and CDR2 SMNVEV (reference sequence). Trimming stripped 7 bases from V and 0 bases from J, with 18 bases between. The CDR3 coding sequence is TGTGCCAGCAAGACCCTCTTGGGGGAAGCTAACTATGGCTACACCTTC. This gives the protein CASKTLLGEANYGYTF.

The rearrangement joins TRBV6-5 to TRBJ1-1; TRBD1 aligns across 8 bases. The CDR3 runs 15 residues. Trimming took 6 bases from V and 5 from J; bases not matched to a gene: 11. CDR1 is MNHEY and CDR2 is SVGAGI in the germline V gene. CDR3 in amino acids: CASRAGGVGGTEAFF. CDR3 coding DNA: TGTGCCAGCAGGGCAGGGGGCGTAGGGGGAACTGAAGCTTTCTTT.

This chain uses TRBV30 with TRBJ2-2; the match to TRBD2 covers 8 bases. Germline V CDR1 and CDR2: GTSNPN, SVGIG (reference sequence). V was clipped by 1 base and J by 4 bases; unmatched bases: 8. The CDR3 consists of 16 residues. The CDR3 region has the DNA TGTGCCTGGAGTGGAGCGGGAGCTTGGGGCACCGGGGAGCTGTTTTTT. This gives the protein CAWSGAGAWGTGELFF.

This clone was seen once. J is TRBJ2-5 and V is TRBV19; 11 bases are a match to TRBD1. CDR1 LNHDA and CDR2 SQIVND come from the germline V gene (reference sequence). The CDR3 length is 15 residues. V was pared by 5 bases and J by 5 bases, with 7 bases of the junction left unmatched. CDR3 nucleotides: TGTGCCAGTAGTCCGGGACAGGGGGTTCTCGAGACCCAGTACTTC. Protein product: CASSPGQGVLETQYF. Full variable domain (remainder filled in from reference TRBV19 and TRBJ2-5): DGGITQSPKYLFRKEGQNVTLSCEQNLNHDAMYWYRQDPGQGLRLIYYSQIVNDFQKGDIAEGYSVSREKKESFPLTVTSAQKNPTAFYLCASSPGQGVLETQYFGPGTRLLVL.

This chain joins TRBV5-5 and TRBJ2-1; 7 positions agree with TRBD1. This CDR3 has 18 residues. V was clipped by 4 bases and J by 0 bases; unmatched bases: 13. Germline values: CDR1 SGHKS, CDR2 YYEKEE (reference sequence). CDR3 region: CASSLTPTGFSSYNEQFF. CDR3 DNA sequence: TGTGCCAGCAGCCTAACCCCGACAGGGTTTAGCTCCTACAATGAGCAGTTCTTC.

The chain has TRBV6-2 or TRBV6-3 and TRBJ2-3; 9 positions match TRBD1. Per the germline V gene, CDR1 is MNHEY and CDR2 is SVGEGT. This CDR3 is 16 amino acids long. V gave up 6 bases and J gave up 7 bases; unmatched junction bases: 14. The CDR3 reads CASSRWDRVLPHTQYF. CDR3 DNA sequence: TGTGCCAGCAGCCGCTGGGACAGGGTTCTCCCCCATACGCAGTATTTT.

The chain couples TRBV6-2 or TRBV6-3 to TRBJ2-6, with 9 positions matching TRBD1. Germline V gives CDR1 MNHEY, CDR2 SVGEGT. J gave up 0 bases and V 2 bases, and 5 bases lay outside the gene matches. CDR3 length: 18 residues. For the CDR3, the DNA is TGTGCCAGCAGTTACCTCGGGACAGGGATCTCTGGGGCCAACGTCCTGACTTTC. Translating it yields CASSYLGTGISGANVLTF.

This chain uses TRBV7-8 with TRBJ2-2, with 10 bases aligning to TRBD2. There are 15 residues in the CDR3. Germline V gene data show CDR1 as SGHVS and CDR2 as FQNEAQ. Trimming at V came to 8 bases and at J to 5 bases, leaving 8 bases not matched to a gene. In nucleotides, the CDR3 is TGTGCCAGCGGCAAACTAGCGGGACATACCGGGGAGCTGTTTTTT. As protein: CASGKLAGHTGELFF.

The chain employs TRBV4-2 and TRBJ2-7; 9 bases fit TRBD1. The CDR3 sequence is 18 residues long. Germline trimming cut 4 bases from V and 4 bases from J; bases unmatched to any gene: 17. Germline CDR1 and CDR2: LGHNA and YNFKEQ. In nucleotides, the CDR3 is TGTGCCAGCAGCCGAGACGCAGCCGGGACAGGGAGTGGGTACGAGCAGTACTTC. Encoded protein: CASSRDAAGTGSGYEQYF.

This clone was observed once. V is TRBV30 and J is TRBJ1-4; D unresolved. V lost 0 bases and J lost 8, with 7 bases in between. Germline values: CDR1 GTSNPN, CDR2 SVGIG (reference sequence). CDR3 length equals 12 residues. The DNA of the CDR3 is TGTGCCTGGAGTGTACCACCAGAAAAACTGTTTTTT. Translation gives CAWSVPPEKLFF.

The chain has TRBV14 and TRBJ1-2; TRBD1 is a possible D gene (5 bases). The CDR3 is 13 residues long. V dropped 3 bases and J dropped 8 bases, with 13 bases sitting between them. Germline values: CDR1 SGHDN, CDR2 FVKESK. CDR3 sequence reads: CASSQVQVGGYTF. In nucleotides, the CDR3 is TGTGCCAGCAGCCAGGTACAGGTTGGCGGCTACACCTTC. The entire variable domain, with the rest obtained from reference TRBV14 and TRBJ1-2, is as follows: EAGVTQFPSHSVIEKGQTVTLRCDPISGHDNLYWYRRVMGKEIKFLLHFVKESKQDESGMPNNRFLAERTGGTYSTLKVQPAELEDSGVYFCASSQVQVGGYTFGSGTRLTVV.

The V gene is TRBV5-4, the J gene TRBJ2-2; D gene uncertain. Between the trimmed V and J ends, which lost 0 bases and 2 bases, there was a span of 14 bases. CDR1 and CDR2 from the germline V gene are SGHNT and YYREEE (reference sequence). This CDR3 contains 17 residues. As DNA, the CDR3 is TGTGCCAGCAGCTTGGCCGCCGGGCCCTCTAACACCGGGGAGCTGTTTTTT. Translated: CASSLAAGPSNTGELFF.

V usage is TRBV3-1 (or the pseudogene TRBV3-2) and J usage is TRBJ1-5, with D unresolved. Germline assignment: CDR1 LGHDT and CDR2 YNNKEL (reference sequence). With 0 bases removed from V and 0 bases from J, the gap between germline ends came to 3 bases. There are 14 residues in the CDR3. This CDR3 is CASSQENSNQPQHF. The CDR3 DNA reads TGTGCCAGCAGCCAAGAAAATAGCAATCAGCCCCAGCATTTT.

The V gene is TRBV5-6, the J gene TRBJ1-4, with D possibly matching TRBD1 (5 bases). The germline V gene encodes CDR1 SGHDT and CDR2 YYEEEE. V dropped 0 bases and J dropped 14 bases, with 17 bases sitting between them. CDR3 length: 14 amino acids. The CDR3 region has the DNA TGTGCCAGCAGCTTGGGAAGATCGACAGTAGGGCTGTTTTTT. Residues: CASSLGRSTVGLFF.

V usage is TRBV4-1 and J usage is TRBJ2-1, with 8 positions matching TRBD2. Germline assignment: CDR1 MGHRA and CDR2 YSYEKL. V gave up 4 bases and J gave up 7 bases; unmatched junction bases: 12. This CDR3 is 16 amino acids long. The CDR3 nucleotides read TGCGCCAGCAGCCGAGGACTAGCCGCAGGAGCGAATGAGCAGTTCTTC. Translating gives CASSRGLAAGANEQFF.

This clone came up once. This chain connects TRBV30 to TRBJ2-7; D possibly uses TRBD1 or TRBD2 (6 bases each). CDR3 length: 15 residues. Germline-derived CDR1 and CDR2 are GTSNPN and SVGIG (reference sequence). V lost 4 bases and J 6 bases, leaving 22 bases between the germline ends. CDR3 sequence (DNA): TGTGCCTGGACCTTCGTCGGCGGAGGGGGGAGCGAGCAGTACTTC. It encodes CAWTFVGGGGSEQYF.

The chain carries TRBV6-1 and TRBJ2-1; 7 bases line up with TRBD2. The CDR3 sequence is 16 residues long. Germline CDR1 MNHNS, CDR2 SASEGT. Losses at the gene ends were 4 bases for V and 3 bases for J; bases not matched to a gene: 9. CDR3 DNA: TGTGCCAGCAGTGTAAAACCGGGACTACTCTACAATGAGCAGTTCTTC. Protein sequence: CASSVKPGLLYNEQFF.

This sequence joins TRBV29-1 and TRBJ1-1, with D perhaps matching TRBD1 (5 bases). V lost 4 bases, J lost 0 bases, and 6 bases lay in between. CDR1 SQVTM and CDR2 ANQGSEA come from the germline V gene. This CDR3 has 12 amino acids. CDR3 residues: CSVGGLNTEAFF. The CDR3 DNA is TGCAGCGTTGGGGGCCTGAACACTGAAGCTTTCTTT.

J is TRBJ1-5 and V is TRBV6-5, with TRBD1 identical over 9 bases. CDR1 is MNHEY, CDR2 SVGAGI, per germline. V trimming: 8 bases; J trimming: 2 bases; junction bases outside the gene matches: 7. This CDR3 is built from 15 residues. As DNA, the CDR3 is TGTGCCAGCTCACCGGGACAGGGCGGCAATCAGCCCCAGCATTTT. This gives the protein CASSPGQGGNQPQHF.

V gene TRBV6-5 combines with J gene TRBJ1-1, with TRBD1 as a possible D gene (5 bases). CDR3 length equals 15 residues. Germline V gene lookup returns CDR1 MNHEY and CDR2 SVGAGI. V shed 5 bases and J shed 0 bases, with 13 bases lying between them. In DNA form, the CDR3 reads TGTGCCAGCAGTCCACCTGGGACGGTGAACACTGAAGCTTTCTTT. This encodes CASSPPGTVNTEAFF.

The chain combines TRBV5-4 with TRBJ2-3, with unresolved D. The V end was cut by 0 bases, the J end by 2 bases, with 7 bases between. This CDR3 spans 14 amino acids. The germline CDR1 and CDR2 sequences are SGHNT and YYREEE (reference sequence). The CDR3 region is CASSLARNTDTQYF. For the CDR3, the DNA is TGTGCCAGCAGCTTGGCGCGGAACACAGATACGCAGTATTTT.

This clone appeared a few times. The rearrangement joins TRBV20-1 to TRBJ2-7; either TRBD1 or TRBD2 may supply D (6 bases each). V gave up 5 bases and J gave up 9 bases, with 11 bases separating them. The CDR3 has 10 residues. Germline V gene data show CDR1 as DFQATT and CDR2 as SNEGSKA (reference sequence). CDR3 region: CSAGGGSQYF. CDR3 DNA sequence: TGCAGTGCTGGAGGGGGATCGCAGTACTTC.

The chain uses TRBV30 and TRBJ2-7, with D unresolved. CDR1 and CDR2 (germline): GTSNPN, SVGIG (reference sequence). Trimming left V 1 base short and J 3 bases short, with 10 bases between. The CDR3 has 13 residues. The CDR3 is CAWSGDLFYEQYF. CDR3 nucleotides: TGTGCCTGGAGTGGAGACCTTTTCTACGAGCAGTACTTC. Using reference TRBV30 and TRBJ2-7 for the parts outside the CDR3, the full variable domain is SQTIHQWPATLVQPVGSPLSLECTVEGTSNPNLYWYRQAAGRGLQLLFYSVGIGQISSEVPQNLSASRPQDRQFILSSKKLLLSDSGFYLCAWSGDLFYEQYFGPGTRLTVT.

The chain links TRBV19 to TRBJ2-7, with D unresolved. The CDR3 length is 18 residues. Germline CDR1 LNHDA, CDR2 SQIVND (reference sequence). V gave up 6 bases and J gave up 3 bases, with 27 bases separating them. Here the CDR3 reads CASSPAFPVGLPDYEQYF. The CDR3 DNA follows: TGTGCCAGTAGCCCCGCATTTCCCGTGGGCTTACCAGACTACGAGCAGTACTTC.

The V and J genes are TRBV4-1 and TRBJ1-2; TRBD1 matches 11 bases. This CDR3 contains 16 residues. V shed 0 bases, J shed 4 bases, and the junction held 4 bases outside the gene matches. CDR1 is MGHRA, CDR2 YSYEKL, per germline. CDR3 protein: CASSQDRTGGSYGYTF. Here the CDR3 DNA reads TGCGCCAGCAGCCAAGATAGGACAGGGGGCTCCTATGGCTACACCTTC.

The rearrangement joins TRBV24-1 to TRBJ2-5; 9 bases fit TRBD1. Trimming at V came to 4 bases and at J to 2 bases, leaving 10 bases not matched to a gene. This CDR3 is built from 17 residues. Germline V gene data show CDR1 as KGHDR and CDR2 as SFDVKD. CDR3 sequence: CATSEPADRGSQETQYF. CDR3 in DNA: TGTGCCACCAGTGAGCCCGCGGACAGGGGCAGTCAAGAGACCCAGTACTTC.